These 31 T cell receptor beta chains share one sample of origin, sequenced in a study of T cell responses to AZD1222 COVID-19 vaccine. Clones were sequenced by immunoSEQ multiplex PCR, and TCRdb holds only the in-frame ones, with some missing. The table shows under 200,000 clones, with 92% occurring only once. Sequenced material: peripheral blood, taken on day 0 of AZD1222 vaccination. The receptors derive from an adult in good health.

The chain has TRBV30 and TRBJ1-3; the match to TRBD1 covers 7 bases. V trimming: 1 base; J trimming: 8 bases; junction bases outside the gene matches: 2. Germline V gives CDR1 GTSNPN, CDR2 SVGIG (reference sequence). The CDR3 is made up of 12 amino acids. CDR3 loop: CAWSGRGYTIYF. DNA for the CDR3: TGTGCCTGGAGTGGCAGGGGGTACACCATATATTTT.

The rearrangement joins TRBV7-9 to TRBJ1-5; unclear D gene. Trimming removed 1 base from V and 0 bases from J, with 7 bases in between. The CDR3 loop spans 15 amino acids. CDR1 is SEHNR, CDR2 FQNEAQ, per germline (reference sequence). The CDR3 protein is CASSLGAYSNQPQHF. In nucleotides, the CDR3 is TGTGCCAGCAGCTTAGGGGCCTATAGCAATCAGCCCCAGCATTTT.

The CDR3, as DNA: TGTGCCAGCAGTGGAGGGGTTAGCAATCAGCCCCAGCATTTT. Encoded protein: CASSGGVSNQPQHF. This chain links TRBV2 with TRBJ1-5, with D possibly being TRBD1 (5 bases). The germline CDR1 and CDR2 sequences are SNHLY and FYNNEI. The CDR3 runs 14 residues. V gave up 4 bases and J gave up 0 bases, with 7 bases separating them.

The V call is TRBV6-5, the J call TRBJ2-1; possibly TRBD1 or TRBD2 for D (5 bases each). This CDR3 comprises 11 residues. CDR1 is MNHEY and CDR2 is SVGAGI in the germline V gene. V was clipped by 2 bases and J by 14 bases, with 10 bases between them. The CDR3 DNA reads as TGTGCCAGCAGTTACGGGGGTAAGGAGTTCTTC. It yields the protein CASSYGGKEFF.

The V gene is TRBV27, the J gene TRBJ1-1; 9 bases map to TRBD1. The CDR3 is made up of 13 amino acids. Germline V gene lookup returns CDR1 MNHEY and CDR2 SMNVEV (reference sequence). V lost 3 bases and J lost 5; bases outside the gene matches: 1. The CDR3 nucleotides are TGTGCCAGCAGTTTCGACAGGGGGACTGAAGCTTTCTTT. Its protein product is CASSFDRGTEAFF.

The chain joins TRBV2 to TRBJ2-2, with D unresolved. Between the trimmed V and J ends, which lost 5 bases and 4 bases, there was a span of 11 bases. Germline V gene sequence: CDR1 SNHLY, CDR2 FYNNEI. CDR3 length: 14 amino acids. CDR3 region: CASSKLAPTGELFF. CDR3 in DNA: TGTGCCAGCAGTAAATTGGCCCCCACCGGGGAGCTGTTTTTT. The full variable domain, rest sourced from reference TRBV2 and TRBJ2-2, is EPEVTQTPSHQVTQMGQEVILRCVPISNHLYFYWYRQILGQKVEFLVSFYNNEISEKSEIFDDQFSVERPDGSNFTLKIRSTKLEDSAMYFCASSKLAPTGELFFGEGSRLTVL.

The CDR3 bases are TGCAGTGCTAGTCTTAGTCAGGTCGCCGGCTACACCTTC. Translated: CSASLSQVAGYTF. The V call is TRBV20-1, the J call TRBJ1-2; the D is unclear. There are 13 residues in the CDR3. V was shortened by 3 bases and J by 8 bases, with 16 bases between the two germline ends. The germline V gene encodes CDR1 DFQATT and CDR2 SNEGSKA (reference sequence).

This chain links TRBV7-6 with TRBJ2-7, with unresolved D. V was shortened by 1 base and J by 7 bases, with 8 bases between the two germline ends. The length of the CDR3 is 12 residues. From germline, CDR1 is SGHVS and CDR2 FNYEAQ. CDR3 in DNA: TGTGCCAGCAGCTTAGAAAGGTCGGAGCAGTACTTC. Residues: CASSLERSEQYF.

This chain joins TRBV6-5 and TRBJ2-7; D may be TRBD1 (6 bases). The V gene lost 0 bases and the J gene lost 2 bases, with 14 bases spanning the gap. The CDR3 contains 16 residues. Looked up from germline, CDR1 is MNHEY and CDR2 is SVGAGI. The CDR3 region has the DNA TGTGCCAGCAGTTACTCTAACTCGGACAGAGCCTACGAGCAGTACTTC. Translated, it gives CASSYSNSDRAYEQYF.

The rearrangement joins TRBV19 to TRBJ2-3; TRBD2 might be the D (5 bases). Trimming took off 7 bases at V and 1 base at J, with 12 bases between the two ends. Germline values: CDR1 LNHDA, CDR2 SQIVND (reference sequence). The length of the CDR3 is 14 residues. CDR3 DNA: TGTGCCAGTAAGGTAGCGCGCGGCACAGATACGCAGTATTTT. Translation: CASKVARGTDTQYF.

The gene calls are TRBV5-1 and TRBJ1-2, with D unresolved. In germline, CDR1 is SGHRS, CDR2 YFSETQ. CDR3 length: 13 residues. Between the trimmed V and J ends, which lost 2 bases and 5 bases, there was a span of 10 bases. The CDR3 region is CASSFGQTYGYTF. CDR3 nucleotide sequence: TGCGCCAGCAGCTTTGGGCAGACTTATGGCTACACCTTC. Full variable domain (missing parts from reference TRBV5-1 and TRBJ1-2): KAGVTQTPRYLIKTRGQQVTLSCSPISGHRSVSWYQQTPGQGLQFLFEYFSETQRNKGNFPGRFSGRQFSNSRSEMNVSTLELGDSALYLCASSFGQTYGYTFGSGTRLTVV.

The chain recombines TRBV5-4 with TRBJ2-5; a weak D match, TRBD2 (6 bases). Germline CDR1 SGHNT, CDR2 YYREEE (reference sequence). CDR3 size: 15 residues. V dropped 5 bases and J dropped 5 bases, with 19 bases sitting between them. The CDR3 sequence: CASRRSGSGGETQYF. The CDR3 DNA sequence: TGTGCCAGCAGAAGGAGCGGGTCCGGCGGGGAGACCCAGTACTTC. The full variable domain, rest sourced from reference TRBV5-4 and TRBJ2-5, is ETGVTQSPTHLIKTRGQQVTLRCSSQSGHNTVSWYQQALGQGPQFIFQYYREEENGRGNFPPRFSGLQFPNYSSELNVNALELDDSALYLCASRRSGSGGETQYFGPGTRLLVL.

CDR3 coding DNA: TGTGCCAGCTCATCGGCTCGACAGGGATACAATGAGCAGTTCTTC. Translated, it gives CASSSARQGYNEQFF. V is TRBV18 and J is TRBJ2-1, with TRBD1 identical over 7 bases. The trim removed 5 bases at V and 4 bases at J, leaving 8 bases unmatched. The germline V gene encodes CDR1 KGHSH and CDR2 LQKENI. The CDR3 is 15 residues long.

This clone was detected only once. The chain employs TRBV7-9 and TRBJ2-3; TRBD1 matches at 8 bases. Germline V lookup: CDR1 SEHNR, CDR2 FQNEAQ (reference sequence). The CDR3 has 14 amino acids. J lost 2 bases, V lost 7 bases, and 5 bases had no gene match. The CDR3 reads CASTGQGPTDTQYF. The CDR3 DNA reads TGTGCCAGCACCGGACAGGGTCCCACAGATACGCAGTATTTT.

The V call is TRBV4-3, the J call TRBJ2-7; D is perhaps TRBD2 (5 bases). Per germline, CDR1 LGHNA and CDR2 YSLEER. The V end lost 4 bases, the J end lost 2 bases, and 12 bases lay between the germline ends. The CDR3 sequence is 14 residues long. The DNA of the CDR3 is TGCGCCAGCAGCCCCTACGGAGGTCCCTACGAGCAGTACTTC. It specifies CASSPYGGPYEQYF.

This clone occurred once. Here the CDR3 reads CASSQAGTYEQYF. The CDR3 DNA is TGTGCCAGCAGCCAGGCGGGGACCTACGAGCAGTACTTC. This rearrangement joins TRBV4-2 to TRBJ2-7; tentatively, D is TRBD2 (6 bases). V shed 3 bases and J shed 2 bases, with 8 bases lying between them. There are 13 residues in the CDR3. CDR1 LGHNA and CDR2 YNFKEQ come from the germline V gene.

The CDR3 loop reads CSVRLGSSNQPQHF. The CDR3 bases are TGCAGCGTTCGTCTTGGGAGTTCCAATCAGCCCCAGCATTTT. The chain links TRBV29-1 to TRBJ1-5; D uncertain. Trimming took off 5 bases at V and 3 bases at J, with 14 bases between the two ends. Germline-derived CDR1 and CDR2 are SQVTM and ANQGSEA. The CDR3 length is 14 residues.

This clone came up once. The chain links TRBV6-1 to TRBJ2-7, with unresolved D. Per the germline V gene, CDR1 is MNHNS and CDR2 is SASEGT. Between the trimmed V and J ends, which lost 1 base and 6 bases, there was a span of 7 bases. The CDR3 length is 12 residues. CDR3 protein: CASSEDLSEQYF. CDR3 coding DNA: TGTGCCAGCAGTGAAGACCTCAGCGAGCAGTACTTC.

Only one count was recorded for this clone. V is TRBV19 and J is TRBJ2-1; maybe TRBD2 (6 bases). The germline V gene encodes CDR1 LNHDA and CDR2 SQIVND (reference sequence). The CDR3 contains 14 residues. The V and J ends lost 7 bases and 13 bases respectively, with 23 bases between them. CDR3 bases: TGTGCCAGTACTACTAGCCCTGGGCTACAAATTCAGTTCTTC. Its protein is CASTTSPGLQIQFF.

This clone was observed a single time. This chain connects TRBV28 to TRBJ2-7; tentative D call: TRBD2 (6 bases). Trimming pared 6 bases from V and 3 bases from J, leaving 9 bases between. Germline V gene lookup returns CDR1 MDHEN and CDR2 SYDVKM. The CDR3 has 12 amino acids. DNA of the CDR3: TGTGCCAGCAGGCAGGGAGGCTACGAGCAGTACTTC. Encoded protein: CASRQGGYEQYF.

This CDR3 reads CASSLSWGGASYEQYF. In DNA form, the CDR3 reads TGCGCCAGCAGCTTGTCGTGGGGAGGGGCCTCCTACGAGCAGTACTTC. The rearrangement uses TRBV5-1 and TRBJ2-7; 7 bases align to TRBD2. Trimming at V came to 1 base and at J to 0 bases, leaving 7 bases not matched to a gene. Germline V gene data show CDR1 as SGHRS and CDR2 as YFSETQ. The CDR3 has 16 amino acids.

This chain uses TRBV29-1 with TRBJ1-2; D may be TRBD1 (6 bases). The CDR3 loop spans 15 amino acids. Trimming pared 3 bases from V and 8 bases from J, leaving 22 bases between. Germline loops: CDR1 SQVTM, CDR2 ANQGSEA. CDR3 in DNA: TGCAGCGTTGACCCTCACAGTCGGCCAGGGGAAGGCTACACCTTC. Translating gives CSVDPHSRPGEGYTF.

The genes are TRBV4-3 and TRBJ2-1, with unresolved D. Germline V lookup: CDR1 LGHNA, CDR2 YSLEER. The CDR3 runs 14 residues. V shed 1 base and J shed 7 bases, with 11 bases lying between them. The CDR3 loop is CASSQGRAVNEQFF. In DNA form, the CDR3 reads TGCGCCAGCAGCCAAGGAAGGGCTGTGAATGAGCAGTTCTTC.

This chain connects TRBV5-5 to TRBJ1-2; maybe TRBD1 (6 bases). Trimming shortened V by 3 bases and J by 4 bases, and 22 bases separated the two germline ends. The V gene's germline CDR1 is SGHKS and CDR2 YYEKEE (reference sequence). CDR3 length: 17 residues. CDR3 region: CASSWDTVLLTSYGYTF. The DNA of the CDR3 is TGTGCCAGCAGCTGGGACACCGTCCTCCTTACTAGCTATGGCTACACCTTC.

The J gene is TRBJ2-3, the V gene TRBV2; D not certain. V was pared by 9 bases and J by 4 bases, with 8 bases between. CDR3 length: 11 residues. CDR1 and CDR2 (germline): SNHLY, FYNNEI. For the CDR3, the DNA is TGTGCCAGTCAATTAGCAGATACGCAGTATTTT. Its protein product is CASQLADTQYF. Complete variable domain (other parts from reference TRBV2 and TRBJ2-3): EPEVTQTPSHQVTQMGQEVILRCVPISNHLYFYWYRQILGQKVEFLVSFYNNEISEKSEIFDDQFSVERPDGSNFTLKIRSTKLEDSAMYFCASQLADTQYFGPGTRLTVL.

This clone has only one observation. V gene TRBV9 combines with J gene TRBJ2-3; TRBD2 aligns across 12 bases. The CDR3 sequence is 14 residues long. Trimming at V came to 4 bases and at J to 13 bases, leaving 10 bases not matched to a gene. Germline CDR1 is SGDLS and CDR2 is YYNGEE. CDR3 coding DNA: TGTGCCAGCAGCCCTCAGGCTAGCGGGAGGGCCAAGTATTTT. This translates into CASSPQASGRAKYF. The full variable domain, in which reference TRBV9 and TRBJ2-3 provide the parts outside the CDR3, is DSGVTQTPKHLITATGQRVTLRCSPRSGDLSVYWYQQSLDQGLQFLIQYYNGEERAKGNILERFSAQQFPDLHSELNLSSLELGDSALYFCASSPQASGRAKYFGPGTRLTVL.

The CDR3 is CASRQIGQGEETQYF. The CDR3 DNA reads TGCGCCAGCAGGCAAATTGGACAGGGGGAAGAGACCCAGTACTTC. The rearrangement links TRBV4-1 to TRBJ2-5; 10 bases agree with TRBD1. Germline V gives CDR1 MGHRA, CDR2 YSYEKL. The V and J ends lost 6 bases and 3 bases, in that order; junction bases with no gene match: 7. The CDR3 runs 15 residues.

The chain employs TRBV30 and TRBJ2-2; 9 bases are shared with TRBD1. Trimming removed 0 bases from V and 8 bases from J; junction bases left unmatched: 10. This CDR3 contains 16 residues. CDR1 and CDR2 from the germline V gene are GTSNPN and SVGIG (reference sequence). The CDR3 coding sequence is TGTGCCTGGAGTGTCGGACAGGGGCGAGTTGGTGGGGAGCTGTTTTTT. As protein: CAWSVGQGRVGGELFF.

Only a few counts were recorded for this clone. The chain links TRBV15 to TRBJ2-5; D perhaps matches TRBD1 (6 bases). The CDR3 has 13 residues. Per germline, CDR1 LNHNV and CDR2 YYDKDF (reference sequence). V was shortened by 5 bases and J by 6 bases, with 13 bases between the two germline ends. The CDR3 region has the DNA TGTGCCACCAGCCTTAAGGACAGTCAGACCCAGTACTTC. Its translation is CATSLKDSQTQYF. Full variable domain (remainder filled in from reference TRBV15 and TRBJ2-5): DAMVIQNPRYQVTQFGKPVTLSCSQTLNHNVMYWYQQKSSQAPKLLFHYYDKDFNNEADTPDNFQSRRPNTSFCFLDIRSPGLGDTAMYLCATSLKDSQTQYFGPGTRLLVL.

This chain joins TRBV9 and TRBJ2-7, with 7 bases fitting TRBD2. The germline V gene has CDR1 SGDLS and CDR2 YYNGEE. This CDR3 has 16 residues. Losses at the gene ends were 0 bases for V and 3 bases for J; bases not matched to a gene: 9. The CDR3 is CASSVGPGTTDYEQYF. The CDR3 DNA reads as TGTGCCAGCAGCGTAGGTCCAGGGACTACAGACTACGAGCAGTACTTC.

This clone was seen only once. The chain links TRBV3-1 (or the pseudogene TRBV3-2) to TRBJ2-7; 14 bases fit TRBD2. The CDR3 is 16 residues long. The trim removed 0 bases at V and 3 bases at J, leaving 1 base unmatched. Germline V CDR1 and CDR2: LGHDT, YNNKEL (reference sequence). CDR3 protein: CASSQDGLAGGYEQYF. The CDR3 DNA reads TGTGCCAGCAGCCAAGACGGACTAGCGGGAGGCTACGAGCAGTACTTC.